A selection of T cell receptor beta chains follows, all from one sample in a study of blood T cells in healthy people across ages. A single record per CDR3 protein comes from TCRdb applying MiXCR to the 5' RACE reads. The data contain approximately 1.5 million distinct CDR3 sequences, about 32% of them singletons. Source material: blood. All receptors derive from a woman in her 30s in good health. The CDR3 runs from the conserved cysteine through the conserved F or W. A D gene is named only where the DNA matches it firmly. Only some rows state a clone size, as once, few, many or a class for expanded clones.

CDR3 protein	CDR3 DNA	J gene	clone size	V gene	D gene
CSVATSGSYEQYF	TGCAGCGTTGCTACTAGCGGGTCTTACGAGCAGTACTTC	TRBJ2-7	few	TRBV29-1	TRBD2
CASHPERRGSTDTQYF	TGTGCCAGCCACCCAGAGCGGCGGGGCAGCACAGATACGCAGTATTTT	TRBJ2-3	few	TRBV27	NA
CAIREVGGTEAFF	TGTGCCATCAGGGAGGTGGGGGGCACTGAAGCTTTCTTT	TRBJ1-1	few	TRBV10-3	NA
CSAGRTGNSYEQYF	TGCAGTGCGGGGAGGACAGGGAATTCCTACGAGCAGTACTTC	TRBJ2-7	NA	TRBV20-1	TRBD1
CASGLTGNQETQYF	TGCGCCAGCGGATTGACAGGGAACCAAGAGACCCAGTACTTC	TRBJ2-5	few	TRBV5-1	TRBD1
CAWSVRRISYEQYF	TGTGCCTGGAGTGTACGGCGGATAAGTTACGAGCAGTACTTC	TRBJ2-7	few	TRBV30	NA
CASGKGGYGYTF	TGTGCCAGCGGAAAGGGGGGCTATGGCTACACCTTC	TRBJ1-2	NA	TRBV9	NA
CASNLLVGETQYF	TGTGCCAGCAACCTACTAGTGGGAGAGACCCAGTACTTC	TRBJ2-5	NA	TRBV9	NA
CASSPRPPLVLTGYTF	TGTGCCAGCAGCCCCCGGCCACCGCTGGTGCTCACAGGCTACACCTTC	TRBJ1-2	few	TRBV7-9	NA
CASSQFFGLAGELFF	TGCGCCAGCAGCCAATTCTTCGGACTAGCCGGGGAGCTGTTTTTT	TRBJ2-2	NA	TRBV4-1	TRBD2
CSARSGGEKLFF	TGCAGTGCTCGCTCGGGAGGTGAAAAACTGTTTTTT	TRBJ1-4	once	TRBV20-1	NA
CSAREIRTLQYEQYF	TGCAGTGCTAGAGAAATTCGGACACTCCAATACGAGCAGTACTTC	TRBJ2-7	few	TRBV20-1	NA
CASSPSDVTVEQYF	TGTGCCAGCTCACCGTCAGACGTGACGGTCGAGCAGTACTTC	TRBJ2-7	few	TRBV18	NA
CASSLRFAEDTQYF	TGTGCCAGCAGCTTAAGGTTCGCGGAAGATACGCAGTATTTT	TRBJ2-3	once	TRBV7-9	NA
CAISDRERDRIPPGTQYF	TGTGCCATCAGTGACCGGGAGCGAGACAGAATCCCTCCGGGGACCCAGTACTTC	TRBJ2-5	many	TRBV10-3	NA
CASSKEAGGFFRELFF	TGTGCCAGCAGCAAAGAGGCAGGGGGCTTCTTCAGGGAGCTGTTTTTT	TRBJ2-2	NA	TRBV21-1	NA
CASSVEGSGGDKGGDIQYF	TGTGCCAGCAGCGTAGAGGGTAGCGGGGGAGATAAGGGAGGTGACATTCAGTACTTC	TRBJ2-4	few	TRBV9	TRBD2
CASPTGLSSGNTIYF	TGTGCCAGCCCAACGGGGTTAAGCTCTGGAAACACCATATATTTT	TRBJ1-3	NA	TRBV27	NA
CASSQVDRDQNGYTF	TGCGCCAGCAGCCAAGTGGACAGGGATCAAAATGGCTACACCTTC	TRBJ1-2	NA	TRBV4-1	TRBD1
CASSSDRDSKAFF	TGTGCCAGCAGCTCGGACAGAGATTCTAAAGCTTTCTTT	TRBJ1-1	NA	TRBV11-2	NA
CAIRESGPQETQYF	TGTGCCATCAGGGAGTCAGGGCCCCAAGAGACCCAGTACTTC	TRBJ2-5	few	TRBV10-3	NA
CASSPGGSSPLHF	TGTGCCAGCAGCCCAGGGGGCAGCTCACCCCTCCACTTT	TRBJ1-6	NA	TRBV25-1	TRBD1
CSARDPDASGEYTEAFF	TGCAGTGCTAGAGATCCCGATGCCAGTGGGGAGTACACTGAAGCTTTCTTT	TRBJ1-1	NA	TRBV20-1	NA
CSATSSGGQETQYF	TGCAGTGCTACCTCTAGCGGGGGGCAGGAGACCCAGTACTTC	TRBJ2-5	few	TRBV20-1	TRBD2
CASNFQGGQPQHF	TGTGCCAGCAACTTTCAGGGAGGTCAGCCCCAGCATTTT	TRBJ1-5	NA	TRBV6-6	NA
CAVGDTWADTQYF	TGTGCTGTCGGGGACACTTGGGCAGATACGCAGTATTTT	TRBJ2-3	NA	TRBV2	NA
CSARATLGLRAAEAFF	TGCAGTGCTAGGGCAACCTTGGGTCTGAGAGCAGCTGAAGCTTTCTTT	TRBJ1-1	many	TRBV20-1	NA
CAISETSGRDNEQFF	TGTGCCATCAGTGAGACTAGCGGAAGAGACAATGAGCAGTTCTTC	TRBJ2-1	few	TRBV10-3	TRBD2
CASTPGGAGGGTEAFF	TGTGCCAGCACCCCAGGGGGGGCGGGAGGTGGCACTGAAGCTTTCTTT	TRBJ1-1	NA	TRBV28	TRBD1
CASSLASGGLPSYNEQFF	TGTGCCAGCAGCTTAGCTAGCGGGGGACTTCCCTCCTACAATGAGCAGTTCTTC	TRBJ2-1	NA	TRBV7-2	TRBD2
CASSEYNSGRTTYNEQFF	TGTGCCAGCAGTGAATATAACAGCGGGAGGACCACCTACAATGAGCAGTTCTTC	TRBJ2-1	few	TRBV25-1	TRBD2
CASSLAFVGGPGEQYF	TGTGCCAGCAGCTTAGCCTTCGTTGGAGGGCCTGGAGAGCAGTACTTC	TRBJ2-7	NA	TRBV7-8	NA
CASSQASIYEQYF	TGTGCCAGCAGCCAGGCTAGCATCTACGAGCAGTACTTC	TRBJ2-7	NA	TRBV4-2	NA
CSARDSTRDYNEQFF	TGCAGTGCTAGAGATTCGACTCGAGATTACAATGAGCAGTTCTTC	TRBJ2-1	NA	TRBV20-1	NA
CASSLVDGKNTEAFF	TGTGCCAGCAGCTTAGTGGACGGGAAGAACACTGAAGCTTTCTTT	TRBJ1-1	NA	TRBV7-9	NA
CASSPALSGEQFF	TGTGCCAGCAGTCCCGCCCTTAGCGGTGAGCAGTTCTTC	TRBJ2-1	few	TRBV12-3/TRBV12-4	NA
CSATGTGGSGETQYF	TGCAGTGCTACCGGGACAGGGGGGTCGGGGGAGACCCAGTACTTC	TRBJ2-5	NA	TRBV20-1	TRBD1
CASKSSGWIETQYF	TGTGCCAGCAAATCTAGCGGGTGGATTGAGACCCAGTACTTC	TRBJ2-5	few	TRBV28	TRBD2
CSAHDQETQYF	TGCAGTGCTCACGACCAAGAGACCCAGTACTTC	TRBJ2-5	many	TRBV20-1	NA
CASSLTRLSNEQFF	TGTGCCAGCAGCCTGACCCGACTCAGCAATGAGCAGTTCTTC	TRBJ2-1	NA	TRBV7-2	NA
CASSLELGLPAAQYF	TGTGCCAGCAGCTTAGAGCTAGGGCTTCCCGCGGCCCAGTACTTC	TRBJ2-5	NA	TRBV13	NA